This is a list of T cell receptor beta chains from one sample in a study of CD8+ T cells in alopecia areata. TCRdb's table, derived via immunoSEQ multiplex PCR, lists solely in-frame clones and lacks some. The sample includes roughly 280,000 clones, 60% of them seen just once. The sample was CD4+ T cells sorted from blood, taken around week 54, from a patient treated with tofacitinib. These receptors were obtained from a human donor with alopecia areata. CDR3s include the opening cysteine and the closing phenylalanine or tryptophan. A D gene is named only where the DNA matches it firmly. Only some rows state a clone size, as once, few, many or a class for expanded clones.

.	TRBJ2-6	TRBV29-1	.	CSAGGGGTGANVLTF	TGCAGCGCCGGAGGGGGGGGCACTGGGGCCAACGTCCTGACTTTC
few	TRBJ2-5	TRBV14	TRBD2	CASSPTPGLAGGETQYF	TGTGCCAGCAGCCCTACCCCAGGACTAGCGGGGGGTGAGACCCAGTACTTC
.	TRBJ2-4	TRBV12-5	.	CASARPAGGNIQYF	TGTGCTAGTGCTCGCCCAGCTGGGGGTAACATTCAGTACTTC
.	TRBJ1-6	TRBV18	.	CASSPLGDTYNSPLHF	TGTGCCAGCTCACCTCTGGGTGACACCTATAATTCACCCCTCCACTTT
.	TRBJ1-2	TRBV2	TRBD1	CASRGDSPNYGYTF	TGTGCCAGCAGAGGGGACAGCCCGAACTATGGCTACACCTTC
once	TRBJ2-1	TRBV9	TRBD2	CASSETSGEYNEQFF	TGTGCCAGCAGCGAAACTAGCGGGGAGTACAATGAGCAGTTCTTC
once	TRBJ2-7	TRBV4-3	TRBD1	CASSQDSGQGVSYEQYF	TGCGCCAGCAGCCAAGACTCAGGACAGGGGGTTTCCTACGAGCAGTACTTC
.	TRBJ1-2	TRBV5-4	.	CASSPRDTYGYTF	TGTGCCAGCAGCCCCCGGGACACCTATGGCTACACCTTC
.	TRBJ1-5	TRBV5-1	.	CASSLDGGEDQPQHF	TGCGCCAGCAGCTTGGATGGTGGGGAAGATCAGCCCCAGCATTTT
.	TRBJ1-5	TRBV29-1	.	CSVRDGGNQPQHF	TGCAGCGTTCGGGACGGAGGCAATCAGCCCCAGCATTTT
once	TRBJ2-3	TRBV7-9	.	CASSLVGFTDTQYF	TGTGCCAGCAGCTTAGTCGGGTTCACAGATACGCAGTATTTT
few	TRBJ2-3	TRBV12-5	.	CASGLGARVSTDTQYF	TGTGCTAGTGGTTTGGGGGCCAGGGTTAGCACAGATACGCAGTATTTT
.	TRBJ2-3	TRBV30	TRBD2	CAWSRPAGGTDTQYF	TGTGCCTGGAGCCGACCAGCGGGGGGCACAGATACGCAGTATTTT
.	TRBJ2-3	TRBV5-1	.	CASSLFTVDTQYF	TGCGCCAGCAGCTTGTTCACGGTAGATACGCAGTATTTT
.	TRBJ1-5	TRBV15	TRBD1	CATSRLGQGGQPQHF	TGTGCCACCAGCAGATTGGGACAGGGGGGTCAGCCCCAGCATTTT
.	TRBJ1-3	TRBV30	.	CAWRRSGSGNTIYF	TGTGCCTGGAGACGAAGCGGCTCTGGAAACACCATATATTTT
.	TRBJ2-5	TRBV10-3	.	CAISEPGGETQYF	TGTGCCATCAGTGAACCAGGTGGGGAGACCCAGTACTTC
.	TRBJ2-3	TRBV30	TRBD2	CAWSVFKRGVGDTQYF	TGTGCCTGGAGTGTATTTAAGCGGGGGGTTGGAGATACGCAGTATTTT
.	TRBJ2-3	TRBV5-1	TRBD2	CASSATGLAITDTQYF	TGCGCCAGCAGCGCCACGGGACTAGCGATCACAGATACGCAGTATTTT
.	TRBJ2-7	TRBV7-2	.	CASSRRDISYEQYF	TGTGCCAGCAGTCGCCGGGACATCTCCTACGAGCAGTACTTC
.	TRBJ2-3	TRBV5-1	TRBD2	CASTGLAGLRSTDTQYF	TGCGCCAGCACAGGACTAGCGGGGCTCCGTAGCACAGATACGCAGTATTTT
.	TRBJ2-7	TRBV27	TRBD1	CASSFTGGTYEQYF	TGTGCCAGCAGTTTCACAGGGGGGACCTACGAGCAGTACTTC
.	TRBJ1-5	TRBV2	.	CASSGGRNQPQHF	TGTGCCAGCAGTGGAGGGAGGAATCAGCCCCAGCATTTT
.	TRBJ2-1	TRBV5-4	TRBD2	CASSLLGGNNEQFF	TGTGCCAGCAGCTTGCTCGGGGGGAACAATGAGCAGTTCTTC
few	TRBJ2-7	TRBV7-2	TRBD1	CASSTSGTGLYEQYF	TGTGCCAGCAGCACGTCCGGGACAGGACTCTACGAGCAGTACTTC
.	TRBJ2-5	TRBV10-2	TRBD1	CASRGQGKGETQYF	TGCGCCAGCCGGGGACAGGGCAAGGGAGAGACCCAGTACTTC
.	TRBJ1-2	TRBV29-1	.	CSVEGGYGYTF	TGCAGCGTTGAAGGGGGGTATGGCTACACCTTC
.	TRBJ2-3	TRBV5-1	.	CASSGLSPDTQYF	TGCGCCAGCAGTGGACTCAGCCCAGATACGCAGTATTTT
.	TRBJ2-2	TRBV27	.	CASSLAGTGELFF	TGTGCCAGCAGTTTAGCGGGCACCGGGGAGCTGTTTTTT
once	TRBJ2-1	TRBV5-1	.	CASSLAWNSYNEQFF	TGCGCCAGCAGCTTGGCCTGGAACTCCTACAATGAGCAGTTCTTC
.	TRBJ2-5	TRBV9	TRBD2	CASSVTSGASWETQYF	TGTGCCAGCAGCGTAACTAGCGGGGCATCTTGGGAGACCCAGTACTTC
.	TRBJ1-6	TRBV6-5	.	CASTHRSDSNSPLHF	TGTGCCAGCACCCACAGAAGTGACAGCAATTCACCCCTCCACTTT
.	TRBJ2-5	TRBV11-1	.	CASSFGGETQYF	TGTGCCAGCAGCTTCGGCGGGGAGACCCAGTACTTC
.	TRBJ2-5	TRBV5-6	.	CASSYQTGTSSATQYF	TGTGCCAGCAGCTACCAGACCGGGACTTCATCGGCGACCCAGTACTTC
.	TRBJ2-5	TRBV5-6	.	CASSSTLPSWETQYF	TGTGCCAGCAGTTCGACACTACCTAGTTGGGAGACCCAGTACTTC
few	TRBJ2-1	TRBV5-6	.	CASSRRPNSYNEQFF	TGTGCCAGCAGCAGGAGACCAAACTCCTACAATGAGCAGTTCTTC
.	TRBJ2-7	TRBV5-1	.	CASRNGTGHEQYF	TGCGCCAGCAGAAACGGAACCGGCCACGAGCAGTACTTC
.	TRBJ1-1	TRBV7-2	.	CASSYQIEGLEAFF	TGTGCCAGCAGCTATCAGATCGAGGGTCTTGAAGCTTTCTTT
.	TRBJ1-1	TRBV7-8	.	CASSLAAGEAEAFF	TGTGCCAGCAGCTTAGCGGCAGGGGAAGCTGAAGCTTTCTTT
few	TRBJ1-1	TRBV29-1	.	CSVVRNMNTEAFF	TGCAGCGTTGTGAGGAACATGAACACTGAAGCTTTCTTT
once	TRBJ2-2	TRBV7-7	.	CASSPAGFGELFF	TGTGCTAGCAGCCCGGCGGGATTCGGGGAGCTGTTTTTT
.	TRBJ2-3	TRBV4-3	TRBD2	CASSQGLAGGQDTQYF	TGCGCCAGCAGCCAAGGACTAGCGGGGGGCCAAGATACGCAGTATTTT
.	TRBJ2-1	TRBV5-6	TRBD1	CASSPPGQMYNEQFF	TGTGCCAGCAGCCCTCCGGGACAGATGTACAATGAGCAGTTCTTC
.	TRBJ2-5	TRBV30	.	CAWSVNWRQETQYF	TGTGCCTGGAGTGTAAATTGGCGGCAAGAGACCCAGTACTTC
.	TRBJ2-7	TRBV4-2	.	CASSQVTRGEQYF	TGTGCCAGCAGCCAAGTGACCAGGGGCGAGCAGTACTTC
few	TRBJ2-2	TRBV29-1	.	CSVSATSSGTGELFF	TGCAGCGTTTCGGCGACATCCTCAGGCACCGGGGAGCTGTTTTTT
once	TRBJ2-6	TRBV19	.	CASSTTLSGANVLTF	TGTGCCAGTAGTACGACTCTCTCTGGGGCCAACGTCCTGACTTTC
.	TRBJ1-2	TRBV4-3	.	CASSPGRQFYGYTF	TGCGCCAGCAGCCCCGGTCGCCAGTTCTATGGCTACACCTTC
.	TRBJ2-5	TRBV7-6	.	CASSGGETQYF	TGTGCCAGCAGCGGGGGGGAGACCCAGTACTTC
.	TRBJ2-7	TRBV29-1	.	CSVDRGYEQYF	TGCAGCGTTGACAGAGGATACGAGCAGTACTTC
.	TRBJ1-1	TRBV14	.	CASSQTDSAFF	TGTGCCAGCAGCCAAACAGATTCGGCTTTCTTT
.	TRBJ2-1	TRBV2	TRBD2	CASRIRLATNNEQFF	TGTGCCAGCAGAATCAGACTAGCGACCAACAATGAGCAGTTCTTC
.	TRBJ1-2	TRBV5-6	.	CASSLDPRTEYGYTF	TGTGCCAGCAGCTTGGATCCTAGGACGGAGTATGGCTACACCTTC
.	TRBJ1-2	TRBV27	.	CASSLGGAGGYTF	TGTGCCAGCAGTTTAGGGGGGGCTGGTGGCTACACCTTC
few	TRBJ1-5	TRBV15	.	CATSRAGSRPQHF	TGTGCCACCAGCAGAGCAGGGTCTCGGCCCCAGCATTTT
once	TRBJ1-5	TRBV23-1	.	CASSLSDLHQPQHF	TGCGCCAGCAGTCTATCGGACTTGCATCAGCCCCAGCATTTT
few	TRBJ2-7	TRBV4-3	.	CASSQDLRGVNSYEQYF	TGCGCCAGCAGCCAAGATCTTAGGGGAGTCAACTCCTACGAGCAGTACTTC
.	TRBJ2-3	TRBV5-1	.	CASSLVRGDTDTQYF	TGCGCCAGCAGCTTGGTAAGGGGAGATACAGATACGCAGTATTTT
few	TRBJ2-3	TRBV29-1	.	CSVIFTDTQYF	TGCAGCGTTATTTTCACAGATACGCAGTATTTT